The clone carrying this T cell receptor (beta chain) was seen only a few times. The data originate from a study of metastatic and nonmetastatic thyroid tumors. TCRdb redid the clone calls on the PCR reads using MiXCR. The table records approximately 7,000 clones, 27% of them present only once. This CDR3 has 13 amino acids. The V end was cut by 7 bases, the J end by 6 bases, with 12 bases between. Germline V gene lookup returns CDR1 MNHNS and CDR2 SASEGT. Patients underwent thyroid surgery, and none had received any treatment before it. The chain combines TRBV6-1 with TRBJ2-2; D remains unclear. The receptor was isolated from a male donor with papillary thyroid cancer or a benign thyroid nodule (not recorded which). Some clones in this sample may be carry-over from other donors' samples. Sequenced: adjacent normal tissue. Here the CDR3 DNA reads TGTGCCAGCAACAATGCACGGGCCGGGGAGCTGTTTTTT. Translation: CASNNARAGELFF.